The 8 T cell receptor beta chains below come from one sample, sequenced in a study of T-cell memory formation after mild COVID-19. TCRdb re-called the 5' RACE reads with MiXCR, one entry per CDR3 protein. The table shows approximately 350,000 distinct CDR3 sequences, with around 30% occurring only once. The sample comprised PBMCs or a T cell subset sorted from them (not recorded which). The receptor set was obtained from an adult woman who had mild COVID-19 (a few samples of this study predate the infection). Cell type and time point are not known.

This clonotype turned up a few times. This chain uses TRBV5-1 with TRBJ2-7, with D tentatively TRBD1 (6 bases). The CDR3 extends over 15 amino acids. The V gene lost 0 bases and the J gene lost 2 bases, with 12 bases spanning the gap. Germline V gene sequence: CDR1 SGHRS, CDR2 YFSETQ. In nucleotides, the CDR3 is TGCGCCAGCAGCTTGGAGAGACAGGCCCCCTACGAGCAGTACTTC. As protein: CASSLERQAPYEQYF.

The table lists this clonotype with a few counts. This chain connects TRBV19 to TRBJ2-3; TRBD2 aligns across 11 bases. Trimming removed 4 bases from V and 4 bases from J; junction bases left unmatched: 7. The CDR3 has 16 residues. Germline CDR1 and CDR2: LNHDA and SQIVND (reference sequence). The CDR3 bases are TGTGCCAGTAGTAGACCGACTAGCGGGACTGCAGATACGCAGTATTTT. Protein: CASSRPTSGTADTQYF.

The rearrangement joins TRBV7-9 to TRBJ2-7, with 9 bases that match TRBD1. CDR3 size: 16 residues. The junction had 8 bases not matched to a gene; V was cut back by 5 bases and J by 0 bases. Germline CDR1 reads SEHNR; CDR2 reads FQNEAQ (reference sequence). The CDR3 DNA reads TGTGCCAGCAGCCACAACACAGGGGGCGACTCCTACGAGCAGTACTTC. Translated, it gives CASSHNTGGDSYEQYF. Full variable domain (rest looked up from reference TRBV7-9 and TRBJ2-7): DTGVSQNPRHKITKRGQNVTFRCDPISEHNRLYWYRQTLGQGPEFLTYFQNEAQLEKSRLLSDRFSAERPKGSFSTLEIQRTEQGDSAMYLCASSHNTGGDSYEQYFGPGTRLTVT.

This clonotype has more than one count but fewer than ten. The V gene is TRBV7-3, the J gene TRBJ2-1; D uncertain. Trimming pared 3 bases from V and 7 bases from J, leaving 10 bases between. The CDR3 totals 13 residues. Per germline, CDR1 SGHTA and CDR2 FQGTGA. CDR3 coding DNA: TGTGCCAGCAGCTTCGGAACCGGGAATGAGCAGTTCTTC. Translation gives CASSFGTGNEQFF.

V is TRBV12-3 or TRBV12-4 and J is TRBJ1-4; D is possibly TRBD1 (5 bases). CDR3 size: 14 residues. The V and J ends lost 1 base and 8 bases respectively, with 11 bases between them. The CDR3 loop is CASSLVGGVEKLFF. Here the CDR3 DNA reads TGTGCCAGCAGTTTAGTCGGAGGGGTGGAAAAACTGTTTTTT.

This clonotype was counted a few times. For the CDR3, the DNA is TGCAGCGTTGAACCCGAGGACACTCTGGGGACCCAGTACTTC. Protein sequence: CSVEPEDTLGTQYF. This chain joins TRBV29-1 and TRBJ2-5, with a weak D call TRBD1 (5 bases). The CDR3 is 14 residues long. The germline CDR1 and CDR2 sequences are SQVTM and ANQGSEA. Trimming took off 2 bases at V and 7 bases at J, with 17 bases between the two ends.

This clonotype was observed a handful of times. CDR3 DNA sequence: TGTGCCAGCAGCTTAGTGGGGGCTAGCGGGAGATCATTCGACGAGCAGTACTTC. As protein: CASSLVGASGRSFDEQYF. The rearrangement joins TRBV7-9 to TRBJ2-7, with 10 nucleotides matching TRBD2. The CDR3 length is 18 residues. V lost 1 base and J lost 5; bases outside the gene matches: 14. Germline assignment: CDR1 SEHNR and CDR2 FQNEAQ (reference sequence).

The genes are TRBV7-9 and TRBJ1-1, with a possible D match to TRBD1 (5 bases). The CDR3 length is 14 residues. The V end lost 2 bases, the J end lost 0 bases, and 7 bases lay between the germline ends. CDR1 is SEHNR and CDR2 is FQNEAQ in the germline V gene (reference sequence). This chain's CDR3 is CASSLWGLNTEAFF. The CDR3 nucleotides read TGTGCCAGCAGCTTATGGGGGTTGAACACTGAAGCTTTCTTT.